The rows below give T cell receptor beta chains drawn from one sample of a study of blood T cells in healthy people across ages. TCRdb analysed the 5' RACE reads with MiXCR anew, one entry per CDR3 protein. The data contain some 1.4 million distinct CDR3 sequences, approximately 38% of them singletons. Sequencing used blood. Receptor source: a woman aged 18-29 years in good health. Both conserved end residues are trimmed from each CDR3. Each record gives: J gene, V gene, CDR3 protein.

>TRBJ2-7|TRBV4-1
ASSQPTSGRAEYEQY
>TRBJ2-3|TRBV28
ASRRGGPADTQY
>TRBJ1-5|TRBV2
ASSELGVINQPQH
>TRBJ1-4|TRBV6-5
ASSYSRQGIEKLF
>TRBJ2-5|TRBV30
AWGLTREQY
>TRBJ1-6|TRBV20-1
SPRGGYDSPLH
>TRBJ2-3|TRBV5-1
ASSFRDPRSTDTQY
>TRBJ2-2|TRBV28
ASSSDGFTGELF
>TRBJ2-1|TRBV7-2
ASSRGTGGHNEQF
>TRBJ2-7|TRBV5-1
ASSLTRTGPYEQY
>TRBJ2-7|TRBV9
ASSARSGSGHHEQY
>TRBJ2-3|TRBV7-9
ASSRGLADTDTQY
>TRBJ2-5|TRBV5-1
ASSLRASQETQY
>TRBJ1-2|TRBV6-1
ASSEMSGEGYT
>TRBJ2-3|TRBV29-1
SAGRQGGTDTQY
>TRBJ2-7|TRBV11-2
ASSFGPGPAYEQY
>TRBJ2-1|TRBV20-1
SARKAGVYEQF
>TRBJ2-7|TRBV7-2
ASGVVQGVNSYEQY
>TRBJ1-1|TRBV7-9
ASRPGNSEAF
>TRBJ2-1|TRBV3-1
ASSQPMGTSGRAGNEQF
>TRBJ2-5|TRBV20-1
SASGAGETQY
>TRBJ1-2|TRBV12-3/TRBV12-4
ASSLETWGGGYT
>.|TRBV11-2
ASSLGFLGETQY
>TRBJ2-3|TRBV7-9
ASSPGGHTDTQY
>TRBJ1-4|TRBV7-9
ASSSPTISDRGGTNEKLF
>TRBJ2-3|TRBV5-1
ASSSRKTAAKGADTQY
>TRBJ2-7|TRBV6-6
ASRRTDRSSYEQY
>TRBJ1-4|TRBV10-3
AISDGAATNEKLF
>TRBJ2-7|TRBV20-1
SARDGDRGHEQY
>TRBJ2-1|TRBV25-1
ASSEWGVAGGGNEQF
>TRBJ1-1|TRBV7-9
ASSEGYLWNTEAF
>TRBJ2-3|TRBV20-1
SAGGATSGSVLADTQY
>TRBJ1-1|TRBV7-9
ASSSRGSAEAF
>TRBJ2-5|TRBV28
ASEVPGEETQY
>TRBJ1-2|TRBV5-1
ASSLPRQGGVNYGYT
>TRBJ2-3|TRBV29-1
SVEGTHSSTDTQY
>TRBJ2-1|TRBV4-1
ASSYTGTSDYNEQF
>.|TRBV29-1
SARGRDGVGEQY
>TRBJ2-3|TRBV20-1
SASSGERADTQY
>TRBJ1-2|TRBV29-1
SEGDSDYGYT
>TRBJ2-2|TRBV20-1
SARVHPRSGELF